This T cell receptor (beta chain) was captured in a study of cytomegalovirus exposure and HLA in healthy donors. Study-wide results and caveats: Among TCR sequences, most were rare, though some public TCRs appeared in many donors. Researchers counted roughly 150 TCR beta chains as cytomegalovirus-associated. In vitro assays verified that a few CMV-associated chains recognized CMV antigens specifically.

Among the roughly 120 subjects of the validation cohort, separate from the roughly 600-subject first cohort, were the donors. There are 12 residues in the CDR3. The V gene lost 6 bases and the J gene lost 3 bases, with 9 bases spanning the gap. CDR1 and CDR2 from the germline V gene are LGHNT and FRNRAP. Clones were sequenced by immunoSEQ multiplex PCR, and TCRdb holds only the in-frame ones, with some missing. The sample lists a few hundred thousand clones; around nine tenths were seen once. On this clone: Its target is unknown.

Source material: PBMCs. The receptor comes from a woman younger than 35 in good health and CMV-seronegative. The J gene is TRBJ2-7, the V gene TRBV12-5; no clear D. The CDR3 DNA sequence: TGTGCTAGTGGGTCTGCCGGCTACGAGCAGTACTTC. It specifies CASGSAGYEQYF. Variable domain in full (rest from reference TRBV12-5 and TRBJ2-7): DARVTQTPRHKVTEMGQEVTMRCQPILGHNTVFWYRQTMMQGLELLAYFRNRAPLDDSGMPKDRFSAEMPDATLATLKIQPSEPRDSAVYFCASGSAGYEQYFGPGTRLTVT.